The 24 T cell receptor beta chains presented below share a single source sample, sequenced in a study of T cells in women clearing cervical HPV infection. Only in-frame clones appear in the TCRdb table, and some are missing; sequencing was by immunoSEQ multiplex PCR. Its listing shows about 40,000 clones. Sequencing input: blood buffy coat. The receptors were sampled from a woman between 18 and 75 years old with a cervical HPV16 infection that either progressed to CIN3+ or cleared (not recorded which).

As regards this clone: The DNA ends 3 residues before the CDR3 does, and the rest of the CDR3 is filled in from the germline J gene. The V gene is TRBV6-2 or TRBV6-3, the J gene TRBJ1-1; TRBD1 matches at 8 bases. The CDR3 has 16 residues. Germline lookup yields CDR1 MNHEY and CDR2 SVGEGT. Trimming cost V 2 bases and J 2 bases; bases outside gene matches: 7. CDR3 sequence reads: CASSYETGALNTEAFF. The covered CDR3 bases are TGTGCCAGCAGTTACGAGACAGGGGCCCTCAACACTGAA.

The sequenced part of the CDR3 DNA is TGCAGCTCCCGGGGGGGAGGAAAAATCACAGATACG. Its protein product is CSSRGGGKITDT. From start to end, the CDR3 is CSSRGGGKITDTQYF. The rearrangement joins TRBV29-1 to TRBJ2-3, with 8 nucleotides matching TRBD2. The read is 3 residues too short to cover the CDR3 end, so that end is filled in from the germline J gene. The germline gives CDR1 SQVTM, CDR2 ANQGSEA. This CDR3 is built from 15 residues. V dropped 8 bases and J dropped 2; count of bases not matched to a gene: 12.

The CDR3 here is CASSQLAGVDEQFF. CDR3 DNA, as far as it was read: TGTGCCAGCAGTCAGCTAGCGGGGGTCGATGAG. The V and J genes are TRBV2 and TRBJ2-1; TRBD2 matches 10 bases. The sequenced fragment ends 3 residues before the CDR3 boundary, so the rest is inferred from the germline J gene. The trim removed 5 bases at V and 8 bases at J, leaving 6 bases unmatched. The germline V gene encodes CDR1 SNHLY and CDR2 FYNNEI. The CDR3 spans 14 residues.

For this clone: The read halts 3 residues ahead of the CDR3 end, with the missing end drawn from the germline J gene. The J gene is TRBJ1-3, the V gene TRBV10-3; no definite D call. Trimming took off 2 bases at V and 0 bases at J, with 14 bases between the two ends. The CDR3 covers 17 residues. CDR1 and CDR2 (germline): ENHRY, SYGVKD. CDR3 DNA, as far as it was read: TGTGCCATCAGTGAGGGACTGGGCGTCGGCTCTGGAAACACC. Encoded protein: CAISEGLGVGSGNT. The entire CDR3 reads CAISEGLGVGSGNTIYF.

With respect to this clone: Read data end 3 residues before the CDR3 end; the end is taken from the germline J gene. This chain links TRBV7-2 with TRBJ2-2, with 8 positions matching TRBD2. The germline V gene has CDR1 SGHTA and CDR2 FQGNSA. The CDR3 sequence is 15 residues long. Losses at the gene ends were 4 bases for V and 7 bases for J; bases not matched to a gene: 8. The sequenced part of the CDR3 DNA is TGTGCCAGCAGCTCCGGGGGGGGCCATAGCGGGGAG. It translates to CASSSGGGHSGE. The CDR3 as a whole reads CASSSGGGHSGELFF. Supplemented by reference TRBV7-2 and TRBJ2-2, the full variable domain reads GAGVSQSPSNKVTEKGKDVELRCDPISGHTALYWYRQSLGQGLEFLIYFQGNSAPDKSGLPSDRFSAERTGGSVSTLTIQRTQQEDSAVYLCASSSGGGHSGELFFGEGSRLTVL.

On this clone itself: The read terminates 3 residues before the CDR3 end, so the remaining end is supplied by the germline J gene. The V call is TRBV19, the J call TRBJ2-3, with a weak D call TRBD1 (6 bases). Germline assignment: CDR1 LNHDA and CDR2 SQIVND (reference sequence). The CDR3 covers 16 residues. V lost 3 bases, J lost 2 bases, and 15 bases lay in between. CDR3 in amino acids: CASSISQGFDTDTQYF. CDR3 DNA, as far as it was read: TGTGCCAGTAGTATTTCACAGGGTTTTGACACAGATACG. Supplemented by reference TRBV19 and TRBJ2-3, the full variable domain reads DGGITQSPKYLFRKEGQNVTLSCEQNLNHDAMYWYRQDPGQGLRLIYYSQIVNDFQKGDIAEGYSVSREKKESFPLTVTSAQKNPTAFYLCASSISQGFDTDTQYFGPGTRLTVL.

For this clone: Coverage ceases 3 residues before the CDR3 finishes, and the germline J gene fills in the end. This chain joins TRBV19 and TRBJ1-5, with 9 bases that match TRBD1. CDR1 LNHDA and CDR2 SQIVND come from the germline V gene (reference sequence). This CDR3 region has 17 residues. The junction had 11 bases not matched to a gene; V was cut back by 5 bases and J by 3 bases. CDR3 sequence reads: CASSPSGTGSLNQPQHF. The part of the CDR3 DNA that was read is TGTGCCAGTAGTCCCTCCGGGACAGGGTCCCTCAATCAGCCC.

Details on this clone: The CDR3 end falls 3 residues outside the read, so it is completed with the germline J gene. The genes are TRBV6-1 and TRBJ1-1; D is perhaps TRBD1 (6 bases). The CDR3 loop spans 15 amino acids. Germline loops: CDR1 MNHNS, CDR2 SASEGT. V was shortened by 3 bases and J by 6 bases, with 17 bases between the two germline ends. The covered CDR3 bases are TGTGCCAGCAGTGAGACAGGCAATTGGAGGGCTGAA. Translating gives CASSETGNWRAE. The entire CDR3 sequence reads CASSETGNWRAEAFF.

About this clone: The CDR3 end falls 3 residues outside the read, so it is completed with the germline J gene. The chain joins TRBV2 to TRBJ2-7, with TRBD1 identical over 9 bases. The germline V gene has CDR1 SNHLY and CDR2 FYNNEI. After removal of 5 bases from V and 5 bases from J, the junction contained 7 bases not matched to a gene. The CDR3 spans 14 residues. This CDR3 is CASSPGQGTDEQYF. The sequenced CDR3 bases are TGTGCCAGCAGTCCCGGACAGGGGACCGACGAG.

As concerns this clone: The read stops 3 residues short of the end of the CDR3; the missing end is completed from the germline J gene. The chain carries TRBV5-1 and TRBJ1-4, with 8 positions matching TRBD1. Germline CDR1 SGHRS, CDR2 YFSETQ. The CDR3 covers 16 residues. J was trimmed by 1 base and V by 1 base; bases with no gene match: 3. The part of the CDR3 DNA that was read is TGCGCCAGCAGCTTGTTGGGACAGGTAACTAATGAAAAA. Translation gives CASSLLGQVTNEK. The full CDR3 sequence reads CASSLLGQVTNEKLFF.

As for this clone: The read ends 3 residues before the CDR3 terminus; that terminus is restored from the germline J gene. The chain combines TRBV5-1 with TRBJ1-3, with D possibly being TRBD1 (6 bases). V shed 4 bases and J shed 2 bases, with 10 bases lying between them. This CDR3 contains 14 residues. Germline V gives CDR1 SGHRS, CDR2 YFSETQ. The part of the CDR3 DNA that was read is TGCGCCAGCAGCCAAGGACAGACTGGAAACACC. It specifies CASSQGQTGNT. The whole CDR3 region reads CASSQGQTGNTIYF.

Turning to this clone: Read coverage stops 3 residues before the CDR3 terminus; the germline J gene supplies the remainder. The rearrangement links TRBV20-1 to TRBJ2-7; 9 positions match TRBD2. The length of the CDR3 is 14 residues. Germline CDR1 reads DFQATT; CDR2 reads SNEGSKA (reference sequence). V shed 4 bases and J 2 bases; nucleotides not matched to a gene: 6. The CDR3 protein is CSAMGLADAYEQYF. The CDR3 bases that were read are TGCAGTGCTATGGGACTAGCTGATGCCTACGAG.

On this clone itself: The read gets to within 3 residues of the CDR3 end, and the germline J gene fills in the rest. The chain carries TRBV5-1 and TRBJ2-7; TRBD1 aligns across 9 bases. This CDR3 spans 14 amino acids. Germline CDR1 is SGHRS and CDR2 is YFSETQ. The V segment lost 4 bases and the J segment 6 bases; nucleotides outside the gene matches: 8. The covered CDR3 bases are TGCGCCAGCAGCATACTACCGACAGGGGGCGAG. Translation gives CASSILPTGGE. The CDR3, in full, reads CASSILPTGGEQYF.

Details on this clone: The CDR3 goes on 3 residues after the read ends, and that part is filled in from the germline J gene. The chain couples TRBV10-1 to TRBJ1-2, with D possibly TRBD1 on 5 matching bases. V was pared by 8 bases and J by 2 bases, with 12 bases between. The CDR3 covers 13 residues. Germline lookup yields CDR1 WNHNN and CDR2 SYGVQD (reference sequence). Incomplete CDR3 DNA: TGCGCCAGCCAGGGTGGACCGAACTATGGC. Amino acids: CASQGGPNYG. The entire CDR3 reads CASQGGPNYGYTF.

Turning to this clone: The read ends 3 residues early relative to the CDR3; the germline J gene fills the gap. The chain is built from TRBV19 and TRBJ1-1; the D gene is possibly TRBD1 (5 bases). The CDR3 is 13 residues long. Germline CDR1 and CDR2: LNHDA and SQIVND (reference sequence). The CDR3 reads CASSIATAHGAFF. Partial CDR3 DNA: TGTGCCAGTAGTATAGCGACAGCACACGGA.

In the case of this clone: The read terminates 3 residues ahead of where the CDR3 ends, so the germline J gene completes it. The gene calls are TRBV2 and TRBJ2-7; TRBD2 aligns across 12 bases. V lost 8 bases, J lost 4 bases, and 9 bases stayed unmatched. CDR3 size: 15 residues. Germline CDR1 SNHLY, CDR2 FYNNEI. CDR3 DNA (partial): TGTGCCAGCCAGACCGGGACTAGCGGGTCTTACGAG. Protein sequence: CASQTGTSGSYE. The entire CDR3 is CASQTGTSGSYEQYF.

For this clone: Read data end 3 residues before the CDR3 end; the end is taken from the germline J gene. The chain couples TRBV5-1 to TRBJ1-2; D is perhaps TRBD1 (6 bases). The CDR3 consists of 14 residues. Germline V CDR1 and CDR2: SGHRS, YFSETQ. V was cut by 0 bases and J by 2 bases, with 8 bases left in between. The covered CDR3 bases are TGCGCCAGCAGCTTGGATGGACAGAACTATGGC. Encoded protein: CASSLDGQNYG. The whole CDR3 sequence is CASSLDGQNYGYTF.

As for this clone: The CDR3 end is not reached by the read, which stops 3 residues before it; the germline J gene fills it in. This chain uses TRBV7-9 with TRBJ2-2; possible D gene TRBD2, 5 bases. Trimming shortened V by 1 base and J by 6 bases, and 9 bases separated the two germline ends. The CDR3 sequence is 14 residues long. CDR1 is SEHNR, CDR2 FQNEAQ, per germline (reference sequence). The DNA read from the CDR3 is TGTGCCAGCAGCTTAGAAGTTAGCGCCGGGGAG. Its protein product is CASSLEVSAGE. The full CDR3 reads CASSLEVSAGELFF.

Comment on this clone: The missing CDR3 end, 3 residues past where the read stops, is filled in from the germline J gene. V usage is TRBV28 and J usage is TRBJ1-1, with 7 nucleotides matching TRBD1. Germline V lookup: CDR1 MDHEN, CDR2 SYDVKM. The CDR3 is 16 amino acids. The CDR3 region is CASSFPRTGTEILAFF. The CDR3 DNA, read in part, is TGTGCCAGCAGTTTTCCTAGGACCGGGACAGAAATTCTA. Combining the CDR3 with reference TRBV28 and TRBJ1-1 gives the whole variable domain DVKVTQSSRYLVKRTGEKVFLECVQDMDHENMFWYRQDPGLGLRLIYFSYDVKMKEKGDIPEGYSVSREKKERFSLILESASTNQTSMYLCASSFPRTGTEILAFFGQGTRLTVV.

Turning to this clone: The read terminates 3 residues before the CDR3 end, so the remaining end is supplied by the germline J gene. The chain combines TRBV7-6 with TRBJ1-4; 9 bases agree with TRBD1. Germline CDR1 SGHVS, CDR2 FNYEAQ. V trimming: 4 bases; J trimming: 7 bases; junction bases outside the gene matches: 7. This CDR3 is built from 15 residues. CDR3 DNA (partial): TGTGCCAGCAGCTCCTCGGACAGGGGAAGTGAAAAA. Its protein product is CASSSSDRGSEK. The whole CDR3 is CASSSSDRGSEKLFF.

A note on this clone: The read ends 3 residues early relative to the CDR3; the germline J gene fills the gap. This sequence joins TRBV29-1 and TRBJ2-7; possibly TRBD1 for D (5 bases). This CDR3 has 12 amino acids. The V end was cut by 7 bases, the J end by 2 bases, with 12 bases between. Germline lookup yields CDR1 SQVTM and CDR2 ANQGSEA. The DNA read from the CDR3 is TGCAGCGCCTTAGACAGCCCCTACGAG. Its protein is CSALDSPYE. The CDR3 as a whole reads CSALDSPYEQYF.

This chain's CDR3 is CASSDGGGSSYNSPLHF. The CDR3 DNA, read in part, is TGTGCCAGCAGTGACGGAGGGGGCAGCTCCTATAATTCACCC. V usage is TRBV14 and J usage is TRBJ1-6; TRBD1 aligns across 7 bases. The read terminates 3 residues ahead of where the CDR3 ends, so the germline J gene completes it. The CDR3 has 17 residues. V shed 6 bases and J 0 bases; nucleotides not matched to a gene: 8. Per germline, CDR1 SGHDN and CDR2 FVKESK. Looking up the rest from reference TRBV14 and TRBJ1-6 gives the full variable domain: EAGVTQFPSHSVIEKGQTVTLRCDPISGHDNLYWYRRVMGKEIKFLLHFVKESKQDESGMPNNRFLAERTGGTYSTLKVQPAELEDSGVYFCASSDGGGSSYNSPLHFGNGTRLTVT.

A word on this clone: The read comes to an end 3 residues before the CDR3 does, leaving the germline J gene to fill in the end. The genes are TRBV7-7 and TRBJ1-1; the D gene is possibly TRBD1 (6 bases). There are 15 residues in the CDR3. CDR1 is SSHAT, CDR2 FNYEAQ, per germline (reference sequence). Incomplete CDR3 DNA: TGTGCCAGCAGCCCAACAGGGATGGAGAAAGAGACC. Translation gives CASSPTGMEKET. The whole CDR3 sequence is CASSPTGMEKETAFF.

A word on this clone: The read terminates 3 residues ahead of where the CDR3 ends, so the germline J gene completes it. The chain has TRBV20-1 and TRBJ2-5, with 7 bases matching TRBD1. Germline loops: CDR1 DFQATT, CDR2 SNEGSKA (reference sequence). The CDR3 is 12 amino acids. Trimming took 4 bases from V and 4 from J; bases not matched to a gene: 3. The CDR3: CSATNRGETQYF. CDR3 DNA (partial): TGCAGTGCTACCAACAGGGGAGAGACC.